This T cell receptor (beta chain) was sequenced in a study of metastatic and nonmetastatic thyroid tumors. Study background: From malignant and benign thyroid patients, repertoires in blood and in tumor or nodule tissue were compared. Points from the study as a whole: Malignant thyroid tumors reportedly had TCR beta diversity that was significantly higher than in benign nodules, in blood and tumor.

As handled by the study authors: Across clinicopathological groups, CDR3 differences served as the basis for building a distant-metastasis classifier for papillary thyroid cancer. TCRdb re-clonotyped the PCR reads via MiXCR. The V and J calls were determined by TCRdb, not by the authors. The repertoire holds fewer than 25,000 clones, with 20% to 25% as singletons. Thyroid surgery was performed in patients who had received no treatment beforehand. Germline V gene lookup returns CDR1 MNHNS and CDR2 SASEGT. The CDR3 has 11 amino acids. V dropped 3 bases and J dropped 4 bases, with 3 bases sitting between them. A note on this clone: The antigen remains unidentified.

The genes are TRBV6-1 and TRBJ1-1; D unresolved. Material for sequencing was blood. The origin of this receptor is a male donor with papillary thyroid cancer or a benign thyroid nodule (not recorded which). Some clones in this sample may be carry-over from other donors' samples. The CDR3 loop reads CASSEGTEAFF. DNA of the CDR3: TGTGCCAGCAGTGAGGGCACTGAAGCTTTCTTT.